This T cell receptor (beta chain) comes out of a study of cytomegalovirus exposure and HLA in healthy donors. Overall study results and limits: Looking again later, the authors saw that most CMV-associated TCR beta chains seemed HLA-restricted.

V was clipped by 3 bases and J by 5 bases; unmatched bases: 11. This CDR3 is 17 amino acids long. As regards this clone: Its antigen is as yet unknown.

The PCR was carried out with 60 Vbeta primers and 13 Jbeta primers. The data were produced by immunoSEQ multiplex PCR, yet TCRdb's version contains in-frame clones alone and is incomplete. The sample records around 50,000 clones, roughly four fifths being singletons. This chain uses TRBV23-1 with TRBJ2-5; 11 nucleotides agree with TRBD2. TRBV23-1 is classed as an ORF, of uncertain function. This clonotype was sampled from a man aged 30-40 years in good health and CMV-seronegative. Sequenced material: PBMCs. The CDR3 here is CASSQVAGGPARETQYF. CDR3 DNA sequence: TGCGCCAGCAGTCAGGTAGCGGGAGGGCCTGCAAGGGAGACCCAGTACTTC.